The rows below give T cell receptor beta chains drawn from one sample of a study of blood T cell repertoires in COVID-19. TCRdb's copy holds only in-frame clones and misses some; the assay was immunoSEQ multiplex PCR. The sample consists of tens of thousands of clones, 80% to 90% of them appearing once. Sequenced input: peripheral blood. The receptors were gathered from a woman aged 55-69 years with acute or convalescent COVID-19. CDR3s include the opening cysteine and the closing phenylalanine or tryptophan. Each record gives: clone size, V gene, D gene, J gene, CDR3 DNA, CDR3 protein. D genes are given only for firm matches. Rows may omit the clone size; those that give it use once, few, many or a size class.

once	TRBV5-1	TRBD1	TRBJ2-2	TGCGCCAGCAGCAAAAAGACAGGGACCGGGGAGCTGTTTTTT	CASSKKTGTGELFF
-	TRBV6-1	TRBD1	TRBJ2-1	TGTGCCAGCAGTGAGGGACAGGTGCCCTACAATGAGCAGTTCTTC	CASSEGQVPYNEQFF
few	TRBV20-1	-	TRBJ2-7	TGCAGTGCTAGTAGGGGTCTCGAGCAGTACTTC	CSASRGLEQYF
-	TRBV29-1	-	TRBJ2-3	TGCAGCGCTAGACAGCCCGGGGATACGCAGTATTTT	CSARQPGDTQYF
-	TRBV29-1	-	TRBJ1-2	TGCAGCGTTGAAAAACAGGGTTGGGGCTACACCTTC	CSVEKQGWGYTF
-	TRBV19	TRBD1	TRBJ1-5	TGTGCCAGTGGGGGGACAGGGAATCAGCCCCAGCATTTT	CASGGTGNQPQHF
-	TRBV5-1	-	TRBJ1-1	TGCGCCAGCAGCGGAGACAGTGCAACTGAAGCTTTCTTT	CASSGDSATEAFF
-	TRBV5-1	-	TRBJ1-2	TGCGCCAGCAGCGGTCAGGGGCCCCCTTCTAACTATGGCTACACCTTC	CASSGQGPPSNYGYTF
-	TRBV5-6	-	TRBJ1-1	TGTGCCAGCAGCCTCCCCGCTAGGATGAACACTGAAGCTTTCTTT	CASSLPARMNTEAFF
-	TRBV7-2	TRBD1	TRBJ1-2	TGTGCCAGCAGCTCCGTAGCCCAGACAGGGGGCCGACGTGGCTACACCTTC	CASSSVAQTGGRRGYTF
-	TRBV6-1	-	TRBJ1-2	TGTGCCAGCAGCCCCGGGAAGCTCTATGGCTACACCTTC	CASSPGKLYGYTF
-	TRBV11-1	-	TRBJ2-2	TGTGCCAGCAGCTTAGACGGGAGAGGTGGGACCGGGGAGCTGTTTTTT	CASSLDGRGGTGELFF
-	TRBV19	-	TRBJ1-6	TGTGCCAGCCGGAGTTCCAAAATTTTCTATAATTCACCCCTCCACTTT	CASRSSKIFYNSPLHF
-	TRBV19	-	TRBJ1-5	TGTGCCAGTAGTATAGAGGGGGCTCAGCCCCAGCATTTT	CASSIEGAQPQHF
-	TRBV19	TRBD1	TRBJ1-1	TGTGCCAGTAGTTTTCTTACAGGGGTAAGGGGCACTGAAGCTTTCTTT	CASSFLTGVRGTEAFF
-	TRBV7-9	TRBD1	TRBJ2-7	TGTGCCAGCAGCCAGGGACAGTTTCCCCTCTACGAGCAGTACTTC	CASSQGQFPLYEQYF
few	TRBV19	-	TRBJ1-3	TGTGCCAGCAACCCTGGACAGAGAATTGGAAACACCATATATTTT	CASNPGQRIGNTIYF
-	TRBV3-1/TRBV3-2	-	TRBJ1-2	TGTGCCAGCAGCCCAAGCAGGGTGGACTATGGCTACACCTTC	CASSPSRVDYGYTF
-	TRBV19	TRBD1	TRBJ1-6	TGTGCCAGTAGCCAGGACAGGGAGAATTCACCCCTCCACTTT	CASSQDRENSPLHF
-	TRBV27	-	TRBJ2-2	TGTGCCAGCAGGTGGGAAAGGGGCACCGGGGAGCTGTTTTTT	CASRWERGTGELFF
once	TRBV28	-	TRBJ1-2	TGTGCCAGCAGACGGTCCCTACAGGGTTCGGGCTACACCTTC	CASRRSLQGSGYTF
-	TRBV28	-	TRBJ1-6	TGTGCCAGCCTAGCAGGCGGGGGAACCTATAATTCACCCCTCCACTTT	CASLAGGGTYNSPLHF
once	TRBV6-6	TRBD1	TRBJ1-4	TGTGCCAGCAGCTCCTTTCGGACAGGGGATGAAAAACTGTTTTTT	CASSSFRTGDEKLFF
-	TRBV6-5	-	TRBJ1-1	TGTGCCAGCAGTTACTCTGGGGCCGCCGCTGAAGCTTTCTTT	CASSYSGAAAEAFF
-	TRBV30	-	TRBJ1-3	TGTGCCTGGCCGGTTAAAACTGGAAACACCATATATTTT	CAWPVKTGNTIYF
-	TRBV11-3	-	TRBJ2-5	TGTGCCAGCAGCTTATCTTCAGGACAAGGGACCCAGTACTTC	CASSLSSGQGTQYF
-	TRBV5-5	-	TRBJ2-5	TGTGCCAGCAGCTCTTACGATTACTCGGTTCAAGAGACCCAGTACTTC	CASSSYDYSVQETQYF
-	TRBV2	-	TRBJ1-2	TGTGCCAGCAGTGAAGACATTAACTATGGCTACACCTTC	CASSEDINYGYTF
-	TRBV7-9	-	TRBJ1-1	TGTGCCAGCAGCCTCCCTCGGGCAGGGGCAAGGACTGAAGCTTTCTTT	CASSLPRAGARTEAFF
-	TRBV4-1	TRBD1	TRBJ1-5	TGCGCCAGCAGCCAAGTTACAGGGGATCAGCCCCAGCATTTT	CASSQVTGDQPQHF
few	TRBV12-5	TRBD1	TRBJ1-2	TGTGCTAGTGGTTTGGTACAGGGACAGGGGGCTTACTATGGCTACACCTTC	CASGLVQGQGAYYGYTF
once	TRBV18	-	TRBJ1-2	TGTGCCAGCTCTCCCCGGTCGGGGGGCTATGGCTACACCTTC	CASSPRSGGYGYTF
once	TRBV19	TRBD1	TRBJ1-5	TGTGCCAGTAGTATGGGGCCGGGACAGGGTGCGTACCAGCCCCAGCATTTT	CASSMGPGQGAYQPQHF
-	TRBV28	TRBD1	TRBJ1-5	TGTGCCAGCAGAGAGCTCAGGGGGCGGCTCGGCGGAGATCAGCCCCAGCATTTT	CASRELRGRLGGDQPQHF
-	TRBV5-1	-	TRBJ2-1	TGCGCCAGCAGCACGGTACTAGTGTCAGGTGAGCAGTTCTTC	CASSTVLVSGEQFF